Following are 28 T cell receptor beta chains from one sample sequenced in a study of shared clonotypes between healthy human individuals. The protocol was immunoSEQ multiplex PCR, while the TCRdb copy is restricted to in-frame clones and leaves out a portion. The sample carries 550,000 to 600,000 clones, around three quarters recorded once. Sequences were obtained from PBMCs. These receptors were collected from a woman aged 40-49 years in good health. Some clones in this sample may be carry-over from other donors' samples.

This chain links TRBV28 with TRBJ2-7; 8 nucleotides agree with TRBD2. Unmatched junction bases numbered 19, after V lost 4 bases and J lost 2 bases. CDR1 is MDHEN and CDR2 is SYDVKM in the germline V gene. The CDR3 is made up of 19 amino acids. The CDR3 sequence is CASSWNPSELTGGPYEQYF. The CDR3 DNA reads TGTGCCAGCAGTTGGAACCCCAGCGAGTTGACGGGAGGGCCCTACGAGCAGTACTTC.

DNA for the CDR3: TGTGCCAGCAGTGAAGCGGTGGAGCTCTATGGCTACACCTTC. Its translation is CASSEAVELYGYTF. The chain employs TRBV6-1 and TRBJ1-2; no definite D call. V was clipped by 0 bases and J by 4 bases, with 9 bases between them. This CDR3 comprises 14 residues. CDR1 is MNHNS and CDR2 is SASEGT in the germline V gene.

This chain joins TRBV14 and TRBJ2-1; 8 positions agree with TRBD2. Germline CDR1 and CDR2: SGHDN and FVKESK. V lost 3 bases to trimming and J lost 5 bases; unmatched junction nucleotides: 9. The length of the CDR3 is 16 residues. This CDR3 reads CASSHSGTRVNNEQFF. The CDR3, as DNA: TGTGCCAGCAGCCACTCCGGGACTAGGGTCAACAATGAGCAGTTCTTC.

The chain couples TRBV2 to TRBJ1-1; D gene uncertain. The CDR3 consists of 14 residues. V dropped 7 bases and J dropped 5 bases, with 17 bases sitting between them. CDR1 is SNHLY and CDR2 is FYNNEI in the germline V gene. CDR3 sequence: CASNLQTLGTEAFF. The DNA of the CDR3 is TGTGCCAGCAACCTTCAAACCTTGGGGACTGAAGCTTTCTTT.

The rearrangement links TRBV4-1 to TRBJ2-2; 10 bases fit TRBD1. The CDR3 is 16 amino acids. In germline, CDR1 is MGHRA, CDR2 YSYEKL. With 4 bases clipped from V and 4 bases from J, the junction kept 6 bases outside the gene matches. In nucleotides, the CDR3 is TGCGCCAGCAGCCCTAGGACAGGGGGGATCACCGGGGAGCTGTTTTTT. It is translated as CASSPRTGGITGELFF.

This rearrangement joins TRBV18 to TRBJ2-2, with D possibly matching TRBD1 (6 bases). The V and J ends lost 2 bases and 6 bases respectively, with 16 bases between them. The CDR3 covers 16 residues. Germline V gene data show CDR1 as KGHSH and CDR2 as LQKENI. CDR3 nucleotides: TGTGCCAGCTCACCATACGGGCAGGGGCTAGCCGGGGAGCTGTTTTTT. Translation: CASSPYGQGLAGELFF.

The CDR3 sequence is CASSFRGRSPDTQYF. CDR3 DNA: TGTGCCAGCAGTTTTCGCGGGAGGTCCCCAGATACGCAGTATTTT. V is TRBV28 and J is TRBJ2-3; 8 nucleotides match TRBD2. After removal of 3 bases from V and 4 bases from J, the junction contained 6 bases not matched to a gene. The CDR3 covers 15 residues. Germline CDR1 reads MDHEN; CDR2 reads SYDVKM.

This clone appeared a few times. The genes are TRBV5-6 and TRBJ2-2, with TRBD2 matching over 11 bases. Unmatched junction bases numbered 9, after V lost 2 bases and J lost 9 bases. Germline CDR1 and CDR2: SGHDT and YYEEEE. This CDR3 region has 16 residues. The CDR3 loop is CASSFRGTSGSRELFF. The CDR3 region has the DNA TGTGCCAGCAGCTTCCGGGGAACTAGCGGGAGCCGGGAGCTGTTTTTT. Combining the CDR3 with reference TRBV5-6 and TRBJ2-2 gives the whole variable domain DAGVTQSPTHLIKTRGQQVTLRCSPKSGHDTVSWYQQALGQGPQFIFQYYEEEERQRGNFPDRFSGHQFPNYSSELNVNALLLGDSALYLCASSFRGTSGSRELFFGEGSRLTVL.

This chain joins TRBV18 and TRBJ2-5, with 7 bases lining up with TRBD2. CDR3 size: 15 residues. Germline-derived CDR1 and CDR2 are KGHSH and LQKENI. Trimming removed 0 bases from V and 3 bases from J; junction bases left unmatched: 4. CDR3 sequence: CASSPPWGGEETQYF. DNA for the CDR3: TGTGCCAGCTCACCACCGTGGGGAGGGGAAGAGACCCAGTACTTC. Using reference TRBV18 and TRBJ2-5 for the parts outside the CDR3, the full variable domain is NAGVMQNPRHLVRRRGQEARLRCSPMKGHSHVYWYRQLPEEGLKFMVYLQKENIIDESGMPKERFSAEFPKEGPSILRIQQVVRGDSAAYFCASSPPWGGEETQYFGPGTRLLVL.

This clone has just one count. This chain uses TRBV11-3 with TRBJ2-1, with a weak D call TRBD1 (5 bases). The CDR3 length is 15 residues. Germline V gives CDR1 SGHNT, CDR2 YENEEA. The V end was cut by 5 bases, the J end by 1 base, with 12 bases between. CDR3 region: CASSRGRGSYNEQFF. CDR3 DNA: TGTGCCAGCAGCAGGGGTAGGGGTTCCTACAATGAGCAGTTCTTC.

V and J are TRBV25-1 and TRBJ1-4; D gene ambiguous. The CDR3 runs 14 residues. V was cut by 2 bases and J by 7 bases, with 11 bases left in between. Germline CDR1 and CDR2: MGHDK and SYGVNS. CDR3 bases: TGTGCCAGCAGTGAACGGCCCTCGGGTGAAAAACTGTTTTTT. Translated, it gives CASSERPSGEKLFF.

The chain has TRBV6-6 and TRBJ2-3; D is perhaps TRBD1 (6 bases). The ends were cut back, 5 bases at V and 0 bases at J, with 15 bases in the middle. The length of the CDR3 is 16 residues. Germline CDR1 is MNHNY and CDR2 is SVGAGI (reference sequence). The CDR3 spells CASSKGQLTSTDTQYF. Here the CDR3 DNA reads TGTGCCAGCAGTAAAGGACAGCTTACTAGCACAGATACGCAGTATTTT.

J is TRBJ2-1 and V is TRBV6-5; D is ambiguous. Trimming removed 4 bases at V and 6 bases at J, with 10 bases between. The CDR3 runs to 13 residues. From germline, CDR1 is MNHEY and CDR2 SVGAGI. CDR3 DNA sequence: TGTGCCAGCAGTTCTCCGGGCGTCAATGAGCAGTTCTTC. Translating it yields CASSSPGVNEQFF.

This clone was seen ten or more times. It is likely a read error: a sequence one base away is far more abundant. The same CDR3 can be traced to other DNA sequences in this sample. This chain links TRBV30 with TRBJ1-1; D perhaps matches TRBD1 (5 bases). CDR1 is GTSNPN and CDR2 is SVGIG in the germline V gene (reference sequence). The CDR3 is made up of 11 amino acids. The CDR3 region is CAWRDMTEAFF. The CDR3 DNA is TGTGCCTGGAGGGACATGACTGAAGCCTTCTTT.

This chain joins TRBV5-1 and TRBJ1-1; TRBD1 aligns across 8 bases. V shed 4 bases, J shed 3 bases, and the junction held 5 bases outside the gene matches. The CDR3 extends over 14 amino acids. The germline V gene encodes CDR1 SGHRS and CDR2 YFSETQ. The CDR3 DNA is TGCGCCAGCAGCCCGACACAGGGGGACACTGAAGCTTTCTTT. This sequence encodes CASSPTQGDTEAFF.

V is TRBV7-2 and J is TRBJ2-2, with D possibly being TRBD1 or TRBD2 (6 bases each). Germline V gene data show CDR1 as SGHTA and CDR2 as FQGNSA. The CDR3 sequence is 14 residues long. Trimming stripped 5 bases from V and 7 bases from J, with 14 bases between. In DNA form, the CDR3 reads TGTGCCAGCAGCCCCCCCGGGGGCAGCGGGGAGCTGTTTTTT. This sequence encodes CASSPPGGSGELFF.

Notes on this clone: In this CDR3 the conserved last residue, phenylalanine or tryptophan, is missing, so a read error is likely. This chain uses TRBV14 with TRBJ1-1; D is undetermined. Per germline, CDR1 SGHDN and CDR2 FVKESK. The V end lost 1 base, the J end lost 4 bases, and 7 bases lay between the germline ends. This CDR3 has 13 amino acids. The CDR3 DNA reads TGTGCCAGCAGCCAAGTAGACGGCACTGAAGCTTTCTCT. This translates into CASSQVDGTEAFS.

The chain couples TRBV7-9 to TRBJ2-7; no reliable D call. V was cut by 1 base and J by 3 bases, with 10 bases left in between. The CDR3 sequence is 14 residues long. The V gene's germline CDR1 is SEHNR and CDR2 FQNEAQ (reference sequence). For the CDR3, the DNA is TGTGCCAGCAGCTTAGTCATTGGGGACTACGAGCAGTACTTC. It specifies CASSLVIGDYEQYF.

The rearrangement uses TRBV29-1 and TRBJ2-7; D call uncertain. The V and J ends lost 3 bases and 2 bases respectively, with 8 bases between them. Looked up from germline, CDR1 is SQVTM and CDR2 is ANQGSEA. The length of the CDR3 is 12 residues. CDR3 DNA sequence: TGCAGCGTTGAGGGCCGGGCCTACGAGCAGTACTTC. Protein sequence: CSVEGRAYEQYF.

The chain joins TRBV6-5 to TRBJ2-5; 11 bases map to TRBD1. V lost 4 bases, J lost 3 bases, and 7 bases stayed unmatched. CDR3 size: 16 residues. The germline gives CDR1 MNHEY, CDR2 SVGAGI. In nucleotides, the CDR3 is TGTGCCAGCAGTTTAACCGGGACAGGGGGAGAAGAGACCCAGTACTTC. It yields the protein CASSLTGTGGEETQYF.

The genes are TRBV5-1 and TRBJ1-2; unclear D gene. The CDR3 runs 14 residues. Per germline, CDR1 SGHRS and CDR2 YFSETQ. Trimming took off 0 bases at V and 0 bases at J, with 6 bases between the two ends. The CDR3 loop is CASSLEASNYGYTF. The DNA for the CDR3 is TGCGCCAGCAGCTTGGAGGCCTCTAACTATGGCTACACCTTC.

V is TRBV7-9 and J is TRBJ2-1; 7 bases align to TRBD2. J gave up 5 bases and V 5 bases, and 9 bases lay outside the gene matches. CDR1 and CDR2 from the germline V gene are SEHNR and FQNEAQ (reference sequence). This CDR3 contains 15 residues. The CDR3 DNA follows: TGTGCCAGCAGCCCGGTGGGGGGGAGAAACAATGAGCAGTTCTTC. Protein product: CASSPVGGRNNEQFF.

This chain uses TRBV29-1 with TRBJ2-7, with 10 nucleotides matching TRBD2. The CDR3 totals 13 residues. Per germline, CDR1 SQVTM and CDR2 ANQGSEA. V dropped 7 bases and J dropped 0; count of bases not matched to a gene: 3. The CDR3 nucleotides are TGCAGCGAACCTAGCGGGAGCTCCTACGAGCAGTACTTC. This gives the protein CSEPSGSSYEQYF.

This clone was seen just once. V gene TRBV6-1 combines with J gene TRBJ1-2; tentative D call: TRBD1 (5 bases). CDR1 is MNHNS and CDR2 is SASEGT in the germline V gene. The V gene lost 8 bases and the J gene lost 3 bases, with 16 bases spanning the gap. The CDR3 has 14 residues. CDR3: CASSKGQGDYGYTF. The CDR3, as DNA: TGTGCCAGCTCGAAGGGGCAGGGAGACTATGGCTACACCTTC.

This clone was counted many times. Other DNA sequences from this sample encode an identical CDR3 as well. The rearrangement links TRBV15 to TRBJ1-3; D gene uncertain. The germline V gene has CDR1 LNHNV and CDR2 YYDKDF (reference sequence). The CDR3 has 16 amino acids. V was cut by 0 bases and J by 0 bases, with 9 bases left in between. The CDR3 sequence: CATSRDLGSSGNTIYF. The CDR3 DNA follows: TGTGCCACCAGCAGAGATCTGGGGAGCTCTGGAAACACCATATATTTT. Complete variable domain (other parts from reference TRBV15 and TRBJ1-3): DAMVIQNPRYQVTQFGKPVTLSCSQTLNHNVMYWYQQKSSQAPKLLFHYYDKDFNNEADTPDNFQSRRPNTSFCFLDIRSPGLGDTAMYLCATSRDLGSSGNTIYFGEGSWLTVV.

Concerning this clone itself: At one end the junction does not follow the germline gene, possibly because of a read error. The CDR3 sequence: CASSQVGGTTYEQYF. CDR3 in DNA: TGCGCCAGCAGTCAAGTCGGGGGGACCACCTACGAGCAGTACTTC. The chain employs TRBV4-1 and TRBJ2-7; 7 nucleotides match TRBD2. The CDR3 is 15 residues long. The germline gives CDR1 MGHRA, CDR2 YSYEKL.

This clone was seen a handful of times. The rearrangement joins TRBV18 to TRBJ2-1; D gene ambiguous. V was shortened by 2 bases and J by 5 bases, with 16 bases between the two germline ends. In germline, CDR1 is KGHSH, CDR2 LQKENI. CDR3 length equals 16 residues. CDR3 nucleotides: TGTGCCAGCTCACCAGTAAGGATTCCCCCCAACAATGAGCAGTTCTTC. It yields the protein CASSPVRIPPNNEQFF. The full variable domain, with the rest looked up from reference TRBV18 and TRBJ2-1, is NAGVMQNPRHLVRRRGQEARLRCSPMKGHSHVYWYRQLPEEGLKFMVYLQKENIIDESGMPKERFSAEFPKEGPSILRIQQVVRGDSAAYFCASSPVRIPPNNEQFFGPGTRLTVL.

J is TRBJ1-5 and V is TRBV7-8; D perhaps matches TRBD1 (6 bases). The CDR3 consists of 16 residues. Trimming pared 5 bases from V and 0 bases from J, leaving 14 bases between. The germline gives CDR1 SGHVS, CDR2 FQNEAQ. For the CDR3, the DNA is TGTGCCAGCAGCCCCACCAGGGGACTTAGCAATCAGCCCCAGCATTTT. Translation gives CASSPTRGLSNQPQHF.